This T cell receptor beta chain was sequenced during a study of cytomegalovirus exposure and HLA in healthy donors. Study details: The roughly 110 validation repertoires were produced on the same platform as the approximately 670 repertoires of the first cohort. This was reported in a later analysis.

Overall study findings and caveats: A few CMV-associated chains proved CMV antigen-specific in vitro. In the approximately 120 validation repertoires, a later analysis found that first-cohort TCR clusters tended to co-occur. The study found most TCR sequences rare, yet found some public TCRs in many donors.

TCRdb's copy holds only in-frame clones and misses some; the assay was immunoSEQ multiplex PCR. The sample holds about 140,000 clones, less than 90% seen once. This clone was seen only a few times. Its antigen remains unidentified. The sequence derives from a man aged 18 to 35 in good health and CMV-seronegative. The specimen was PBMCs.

The CDR3 sequence is CASSLTGLDRSPLHF. CDR3 nucleotides: TGCGCCAGCAGCCTGACAGGGCTCGACAGATCACCCCTCCACTTT. This chain uses TRBV5-1 with TRBJ1-6; 7 bases match TRBD1. CDR3 length: 15 residues. The ends lost 4 bases at V and 10 bases at J; junction bases unmatched: 11. Germline loops: CDR1 SGHRS, CDR2 YFSETQ.